Below, 10 T cell receptor beta chains from the same sample are listed, as sequenced in a study of CXCR3-negative and CXCR3-positive naive CD8 T cells. Carrying UMI labels, the TRB cDNA libraries were prepared through 5' RACE. TCRdb reprocessed the 5' RACE reads and stores each CDR3 protein as one record, lacking DNA. The sample data list about 45,000 distinct CDR3 sequences. Sequenced sample: naive CXCR3- CD8+ T cells from blood. This sample's subset: CD45RO-CCR7+CD27+CD95- naive CD8+ T cells lacking CXCR3 (TNR3-). The receptors here all came from a human donor in good health. Some clones in this sample may be carry-over from other donors' samples.

The chain carries TRBV20-1 and TRBJ2-7; TCRdb designates TRBD2, a call that cannot be tested without DNA. The V gene's germline CDR1 is DFQATT and CDR2 SNEGSKA (reference sequence). The CDR3 consists of 14 residues. The CDR3 protein is CSARGLAGSYEQYF.

V is TRBV4-2 and J is TRBJ1-2; TCRdb selects TRBD1, and the lack of DNA leaves this call unchecked. This CDR3 comprises 16 residues. Germline values: CDR1 LGHNA, CDR2 YNFKEQ. The chain's CDR3 is CASSQVGMQGGDGYTF.

The chain combines TRBV20-1 with TRBJ2-1; TCRdb's assignment of TRBD2 cannot be checked, as there is no DNA. The CDR3 has 15 residues. The germline V gene has CDR1 DFQATT and CDR2 SNEGSKA (reference sequence). The CDR3 loop is CSASKTTSGLGEQFF.

The rearrangement links TRBV6-4 to TRBJ2-1; TCRdb indicates TRBD1, and absent DNA this call remains unverified. Germline loops: CDR1 MRHNA, CDR2 SNTAGT. The CDR3 has 14 amino acids. CDR3 amino acids: CASSDSGTANEQFF.

This sequence joins TRBV9 and TRBJ2-1. In germline, CDR1 is SGDLS, CDR2 YYNGEE. The CDR3 spans 12 residues. The CDR3 protein is CASSVFGDEQFF.

CDR3 amino acids: CASSFLPNQPQHF. This chain joins TRBV28 and TRBJ1-5. The CDR3 spans 13 residues. Germline assignment: CDR1 MDHEN and CDR2 SYDVKM.

The V gene is TRBV29-1, the J gene TRBJ2-7. The CDR3 extends over 13 amino acids. Germline V CDR1 and CDR2: SQVTM, ANQGSEA. The CDR3 is CSTDPKSSYEQYF.

The chain uses TRBV29-1 and TRBJ2-2; TCRdb calls TRBD1, which cannot be checked without DNA. The CDR3 runs to 14 residues. CDR1 SQVTM and CDR2 ANQGSEA come from the germline V gene. The CDR3 reads CSVDAGVGTGELFF.

This sequence joins TRBV4-1 and TRBJ2-7; TCRdb's assignment of TRBD2 cannot be checked, as there is no DNA. The CDR3 has 15 residues. From germline, CDR1 is MGHRA and CDR2 YSYEKL. CDR3 region: CASSQGLAGGGEQYF.

The rearrangement uses TRBV20-1 and TRBJ2-7; as DNA is missing, the TRBD1 call by TCRdb cannot be tested. CDR1 and CDR2 (germline): DFQATT, SNEGSKA (reference sequence). The length of the CDR3 is 16 residues. The CDR3: CSARDLKGFSSYEQYF.